Listed below are T cell receptor beta chains from one sample, sequenced in a study of T cell repertoires in cytomegalovirus infection. TCRdb re-called the reads with MiXCR, one entry per CDR3 protein. This table has roughly 720,000 distinct CDR3 sequences, approximately 40% appearing once. Sequences were obtained from PBMCs. The receptors stem from a human donor in good health (CMV status not recorded). Some clones in this sample may be carry-over from other donors' samples. CDR3s include the opening cysteine and the closing phenylalanine or tryptophan. Fields, in order: V gene, J gene, D gene, clone size, CDR3 protein, CDR3 DNA. A D gene is named only where the DNA matches it firmly. Clone size is not always given. Where it is, it says once, few, many or a class for expanded clones.

v_gene: TRBV29-1
j_gene: TRBJ2-1
d_gene: TRBD1
abundance: .
CDR3aa: CSAVDRGNEQFF
CDR3nt: TGCAGCGCTGTGGACAGGGGTAATGAGCAGTTCTTC

v_gene: TRBV5-5
j_gene: TRBJ2-7
d_gene: .
abundance: few
CDR3aa: CASSLFTGAYEQYF
CDR3nt: TGTGCCAGCAGCTTGTTTACAGGTGCCTACGAGCAGTACTTC

v_gene: TRBV5-4
j_gene: TRBJ2-7
d_gene: TRBD1
abundance: once
CDR3aa: CASSRGGTGIYEQYF
CDR3nt: TGTGCCAGCAGTCGAGGAGGGACAGGGATCTACGAGCAGTACTTC

v_gene: TRBV7-6
j_gene: TRBJ2-7
d_gene: .
abundance: many
CDR3aa: CASSLGGRSYEQYF
CDR3nt: TGTGCCAGCAGCTTAGGCGGGCGCTCCTACGAGCAGTACTTC

v_gene: TRBV10-3
j_gene: TRBJ2-3
d_gene: .
abundance: .
CDR3aa: CAISEIGKTDTQYF
CDR3nt: TGTGCCATCAGTGAAATCGGGAAGACAGATACGCAGTATTTT

v_gene: TRBV14
j_gene: TRBJ1-6
d_gene: .
abundance: .
CDR3aa: CASSQDRGSRGSPLHF
CDR3nt: TGTGCCAGCAGCCAAGATAGAGGCAGTAGGGGATCACCCCTCCACTTT

v_gene: TRBV28
j_gene: TRBJ1-3
d_gene: .
abundance: once
CDR3aa: CASSLYPGFSGNTIYF
CDR3nt: TGTGCCAGCAGTTTATATCCCGGTTTCTCTGGAAACACCATATATTTT

v_gene: TRBV20-1
j_gene: TRBJ2-7
d_gene: .
abundance: few
CDR3aa: CSARDLFRDYYEQYF
CDR3nt: TGCAGTGCTAGAGATCTATTTCGGGATTACTACGAGCAGTACTTC

v_gene: TRBV12-3/TRBV12-4
j_gene: TRBJ1-1
d_gene: .
abundance: .
CDR3aa: CASSLEGKGDTEAFF
CDR3nt: TGTGCCAGCAGTTTGGAGGGTAAAGGTGACACTGAAGCTTTCTTT

v_gene: TRBV7-2
j_gene: TRBJ2-7
d_gene: .
abundance: many
CDR3aa: CASSVPSVYEQYF
CDR3nt: TGTGCCAGCAGCGTACCTAGTGTTTACGAGCAGTACTTC

v_gene: TRBV7-2
j_gene: TRBJ2-3
d_gene: TRBD2
abundance: .
CDR3aa: CASSSRLAGDTDTQYF
CDR3nt: TGTGCCAGCAGCTCCCGACTAGCGGGAGATACAGATACGCAGTATTTT

v_gene: TRBV19
j_gene: TRBJ2-4
d_gene: .
abundance: few
CDR3aa: CASSMRAGNKNIQYF
CDR3nt: TGTGCCAGTAGTATGAGGGCGGGAAACAAAAACATTCAGTACTTC

v_gene: TRBV4-2
j_gene: TRBJ2-2
d_gene: TRBD1
abundance: .
CDR3aa: CASSRAGTGADGELFF
CDR3nt: TGTGCCAGCAGCCGGGCCGGGACAGGGGCCGATGGGGAGCTGTTTTTT

v_gene: TRBV11-2
j_gene: TRBJ2-7
d_gene: .
abundance: .
CDR3aa: CASSLGRITYEQYF
CDR3nt: TGTGCCAGCAGCTTGGGACGGATCACCTACGAGCAGTACTTC

v_gene: TRBV11-2
j_gene: TRBJ2-2
d_gene: .
abundance: .
CDR3aa: CASSFLDPPNTGELFF
CDR3nt: TGTGCCAGCAGCTTTTTGGATCCTCCGAACACCGGGGAGCTGTTTTTT

v_gene: TRBV20-1
j_gene: TRBJ1-1
d_gene: TRBD1
abundance: many
CDR3aa: CSARDYRGHTEAFF
CDR3nt: TGCAGTGCTAGAGATTACAGGGGGCACACTGAAGCTTTCTTT

v_gene: TRBV20-1
j_gene: TRBJ1-1
d_gene: .
abundance: .
CDR3aa: CSARELGAGTEALF
CDR3nt: TGCAGTGCTAGAGAATTGGGGGCGGGGACTGAAGCTTTATTT

v_gene: TRBV7-9
j_gene: TRBJ2-7
d_gene: .
abundance: few
CDR3aa: CASSLVVGPAEQYF
CDR3nt: TGTGCCAGCAGCTTAGTGGTAGGGCCGGCGGAGCAGTACTTC

v_gene: TRBV24-1
j_gene: TRBJ1-5
d_gene: TRBD1
abundance: .
CDR3aa: CATAAGGDQPQHF
CDR3nt: TGTGCCACAGCTGCAGGGGGAGATCAGCCCCAGCATTTT

v_gene: TRBV20-1
j_gene: TRBJ2-5
d_gene: .
abundance: .
CDR3aa: CSATSQETQYF
CDR3nt: TGCAGTGCTACCAGCCAAGAGACCCAGTACTTC

v_gene: TRBV6-8
j_gene: TRBJ1-3
d_gene: .
abundance: .
CDR3aa: CASSASQGPGNTIYF
CDR3nt: TGTGCCAGCAGCGCCTCTCAGGGCCCTGGAAACACCATATATTTT

v_gene: TRBV20-1
j_gene: TRBJ1-1
d_gene: .
abundance: .
CDR3aa: CSARVRSGTVGTEAFF
CDR3nt: TGCAGTGCTAGAGTTCGGTCAGGGACCGTTGGCACTGAAGCTTTCTTT

v_gene: TRBV6-5
j_gene: TRBJ1-1
d_gene: .
abundance: .
CDR3aa: CASSYGYGATEAFF
CDR3nt: TGTGCCAGCAGTTACGGTTACGGGGCGACTGAAGCTTTCTTT

v_gene: TRBV7-6
j_gene: TRBJ2-1
d_gene: .
abundance: many
CDR3aa: CASSDDRERHNEQFF
CDR3nt: TGTGCCAGCAGCGATGACCGCGAGCGGCACAATGAGCAGTTCTTC

v_gene: TRBV19
j_gene: TRBJ2-2
d_gene: .
abundance: few
CDR3aa: CASSIVISGELFF
CDR3nt: TGTGCCAGTAGTATTGTTATATCTGGGGAGCTGTTTTTT

v_gene: TRBV14
j_gene: TRBJ1-6
d_gene: .
abundance: few
CDR3aa: CASSHGGGNSPLHF
CDR3nt: TGTGCCAGCAGCCACGGGGGTGGAAATTCACCCCTCCACTTT

v_gene: TRBV7-2
j_gene: TRBJ1-2
d_gene: .
abundance: few
CDR3aa: CASSLDRLANYGYTF
CDR3nt: TGTGCCAGCAGCTTAGACAGACTAGCTAACTATGGCTACACCTTC

v_gene: TRBV5-6
j_gene: TRBJ1-6
d_gene: .
abundance: .
CDR3aa: CASSLSGGSYNSPLHF
CDR3nt: TGTGCCAGCAGCTTGTCAGGAGGCTCCTATAATTCACCCCTCCACTTT

v_gene: TRBV12-3/TRBV12-4
j_gene: TRBJ1-5
d_gene: .
abundance: few
CDR3aa: CASTRDRTYQPQHF
CDR3nt: TGTGCCAGCACCCGGGACCGGACCTATCAGCCCCAGCATTTT

v_gene: TRBV6-5
j_gene: TRBJ1-1
d_gene: TRBD1
abundance: .
CDR3aa: CANRRLKQGTNTEAFF
CDR3nt: TGTGCCAACAGACGCCTAAAACAGGGGACGAACACTGAAGCTTTCTTT

v_gene: TRBV3-1
j_gene: TRBJ1-1
d_gene: .
abundance: .
CDR3aa: CASSQDPGRTEAFF
CDR3nt: TGTGCCAGCAGCCAAGATCCGGGGCGGACTGAAGCTTTCTTT

v_gene: TRBV6-1
j_gene: TRBJ2-1
d_gene: .
abundance: few
CDR3aa: CASSEGKARQEHNEQFF
CDR3nt: TGTGCCAGCAGTGAAGGTAAGGCCCGACAGGAACACAATGAGCAGTTCTTC

v_gene: TRBV7-8
j_gene: TRBJ2-7
d_gene: .
abundance: few
CDR3aa: CASSLTRQVYEQYF
CDR3nt: TGTGCCAGCAGCTTAACCCGCCAGGTGTACGAGCAGTACTTC

v_gene: TRBV7-3
j_gene: TRBJ2-3
d_gene: .
abundance: .
CDR3aa: CASSFLGRTDTQYF
CDR3nt: TGTGCCAGCAGCTTCCTCGGACGGACAGATACGCAGTATTTT

v_gene: TRBV7-9
j_gene: TRBJ1-1
d_gene: .
abundance: .
CDR3aa: CASSLSTLTEDFF
CDR3nt: TGTGCCAGCAGCTTAAGCACGCTGACTGAAGATTTCTTT

v_gene: TRBV7-2
j_gene: TRBJ1-6
d_gene: TRBD1
abundance: .
CDR3aa: CASSPRTGLVRPLHF
CDR3nt: TGTGCCAGCAGCCCACGGACAGGGTTGGTTCGTCCCCTACACTTT

v_gene: TRBV18
j_gene: TRBJ2-7
d_gene: .
abundance: .
CDR3aa: CASSPKRGSSYEQYF
CDR3nt: TGTGCCAGCTCCCCTAAGCGAGGAAGCTCCTACGAGCAGTACTTC

v_gene: TRBV4-1
j_gene: TRBJ2-1
d_gene: TRBD2
abundance: few
CDR3aa: CASSLEPAGSYNEQFF
CDR3nt: TGTGCCAGCAGCCTAGAGCCAGCGGGAAGTTACAATGAGCAGTTCTTC

v_gene: TRBV7-2
j_gene: TRBJ2-7
d_gene: .
abundance: many
CDR3aa: CASSLDQAGRQRKQYF
CDR3nt: TGTGCCAGCAGCTTAGACCAGGCAGGAAGGCAAAGGAAGCAGTACTTC

v_gene: TRBV19
j_gene: TRBJ2-3
d_gene: .
abundance: .
CDR3aa: CASSRGGFGSTDTQYF
CDR3nt: TGTGCCAGTAGTCGCGGAGGATTTGGGAGCACAGATACGCAGTATTTT

v_gene: TRBV28
j_gene: TRBJ2-7
d_gene: TRBD1
abundance: few
CDR3aa: CASRTGTFDEQYF
CDR3nt: TGTGCCAGCAGGACAGGGACGTTTGACGAGCAGTACTTC